Many counts were recorded for the clone carrying this T cell receptor (beta chain). Its antigen remains unknown. Selection for sequencing was limited to patients who had shown CD8+CD57+ cell expansion by flow cytometry. The enrolled patients all had severe acquired aplastic anemia. By the time of blood sampling, patients had still received no therapy. The entry originates in a study of CD8+CD57+ T cells in acquired aplastic anemia. Study as a whole: The average for DNA from sorted CD4+ and CD8+ cells was roughly 3 ug.

Genomic DNA constituted the template upon which TCR beta VDJ and CDR3 profiling was performed. MiXCR was run by TCRdb on the reads, yielding one entry per CDR3 protein. The sample consists of around 120,000 distinct CDR3 sequences, almost 40% of them appearing once. Points from the study as a whole: Overlap between patients and controls comprised just under 30 CD8+ CDR3 sequences.

The germline gives CDR1 KGHDR, CDR2 SFDVKD. The length of the CDR3 is 14 residues. V shed 3 bases and J 10 bases; nucleotides not matched to a gene: 7. The chain joins TRBV24-1 to TRBJ2-1; 8 bases map to TRBD2. The clonotype comes from a human donor with aplastic anemia. The source material was sorted CD4+, CD8+, or CD8+CD57+ T cells (not recorded which) from PBMCs. In DNA form, the CDR3 reads TGTGCCACCAGTGATAGGTCAAGCGGGGGAGAGCAGTTCTTC. It translates to CATSDRSSGGEQFF.